The clone carrying this T cell receptor beta chain was seen at least ten times. What it recognizes is unknown. Unmatched junction bases numbered 0, after V lost 6 bases and J lost 0 bases. The CDR3 sequence is 14 residues long. With a J-beta primer mix and a sample-barcoded 5' primer, a second PCR ran about 6 to 11 cycles. MiXCR was run by TCRdb on the 5' RACE reads, yielding one entry per CDR3 protein. The sample has around 870,000 distinct CDR3 sequences, less than 35% seen once. The data derive from a study of blood T cells in healthy people across ages. Study-level points and caveats: With age, beta diversity per million T cells declined roughly linearly, significantly by 40.

The sequencing input was blood. This sequence was found in a woman of 80 years or more in good health. The J gene is TRBJ1-1, the V gene TRBV12-3 or TRBV12-4; 11 bases line up with TRBD1. The CDR3: CASRGQGVNTEAFF. The CDR3 coding sequence is TGTGCCAGCAGGGGACAGGGGGTGAACACTGAAGCTTTCTTT.